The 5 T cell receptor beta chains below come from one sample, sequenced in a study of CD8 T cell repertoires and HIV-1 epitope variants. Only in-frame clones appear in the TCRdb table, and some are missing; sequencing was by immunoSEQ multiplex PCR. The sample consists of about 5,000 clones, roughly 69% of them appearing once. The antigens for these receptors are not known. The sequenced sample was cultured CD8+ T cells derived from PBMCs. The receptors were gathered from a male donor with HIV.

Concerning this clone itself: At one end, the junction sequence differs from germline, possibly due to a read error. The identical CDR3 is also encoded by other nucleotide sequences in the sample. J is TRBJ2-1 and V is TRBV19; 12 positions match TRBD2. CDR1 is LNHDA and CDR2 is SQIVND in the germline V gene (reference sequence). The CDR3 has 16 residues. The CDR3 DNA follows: TGCGCCAGTAGTATACGGACTAGCGGGACCTACAATGAGCAGTTCTTC. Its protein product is CASSIRTSGTYNEQFF.

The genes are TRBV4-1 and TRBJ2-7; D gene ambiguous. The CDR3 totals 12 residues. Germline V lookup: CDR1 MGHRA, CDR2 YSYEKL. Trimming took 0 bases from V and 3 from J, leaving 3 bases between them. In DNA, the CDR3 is TGCGCCAGCAGCCAAGATCGCTACGAGCAGTACTTC. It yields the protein CASSQDRYEQYF.

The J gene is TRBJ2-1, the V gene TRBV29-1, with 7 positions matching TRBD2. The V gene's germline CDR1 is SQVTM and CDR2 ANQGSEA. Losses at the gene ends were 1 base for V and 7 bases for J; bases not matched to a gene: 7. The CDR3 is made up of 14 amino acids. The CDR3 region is CSVEVAGGGNEQFF. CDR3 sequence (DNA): TGCAGCGTTGAAGTAGCGGGTGGGGGGAATGAGCAGTTCTTC.

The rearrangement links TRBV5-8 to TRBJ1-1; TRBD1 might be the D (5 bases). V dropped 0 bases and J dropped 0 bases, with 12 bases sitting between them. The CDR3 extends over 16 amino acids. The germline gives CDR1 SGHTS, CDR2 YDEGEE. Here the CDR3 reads CASSLAGGGMNTEAFF. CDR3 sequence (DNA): TGTGCCAGCAGCTTGGCCGGGGGTGGCATGAACACTGAAGCTTTCTTT. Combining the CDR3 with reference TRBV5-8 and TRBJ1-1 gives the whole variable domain EAGVTQSPTHLIKTRGQQATLRCSPISGHTSVYWYQQALGLGLQFLLWYDEGEERNRGNFPPRFSGRQFPNYSSELNVNALELEDSALYLCASSLAGGGMNTEAFFGQGTRLTVV.

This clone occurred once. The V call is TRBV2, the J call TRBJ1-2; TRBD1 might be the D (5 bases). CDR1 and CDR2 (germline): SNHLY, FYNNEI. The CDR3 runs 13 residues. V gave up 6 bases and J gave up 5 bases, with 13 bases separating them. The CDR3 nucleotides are TGTGCCAGCAGCGGCGCGCAGGGATATGGCTACACCTTC. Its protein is CASSGAQGYGYTF. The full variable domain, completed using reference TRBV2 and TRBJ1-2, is EPEVTQTPSHQVTQMGQEVILRCVPISNHLYFYWYRQILGQKVEFLVSFYNNEISEKSEIFDDQFSVERPDGSNFTLKIRSTKLEDSAMYFCASSGAQGYGYTFGSGTRLTVV.